These T cell receptor beta chains were read from a single sample in a study of vaccination effects on CD4 cells after COVID-19. Profiled with immunoSEQ multiplex PCR; TCRdb holds only in-frame clones, not every one. Of roughly 50,000 clones in the sample, over 50% were seen once. Their target antigens are unknown. The starting material was CD4+ T cells from PBMCs cultured without peptide, obtained before COVID-19 vaccination. These receptors came from a human donor who received a COVID-19 vaccine. The CDR3 runs from the conserved cysteine through the conserved F or W. Each record gives: V gene, CDR3 length, J gene, clone size, D gene, CDR3 protein, CDR3 DNA. D genes are given only for firm matches. Clone size is shown for a subset of rows, as once, few, many or a class of expanded clone.

v_gene: TRBV5-1; len: 13; j_gene: TRBJ1-2; abundance: .; d_gene: .; CDR3aa: CASSLHEGLSYTF; CDR3nt: TGCGCCAGCAGCTTACATGAGGGACTGAGCTACACCTTC
v_gene: TRBV28; len: 15; j_gene: TRBJ1-1; abundance: .; d_gene: .; CDR3aa: CASSLRGRGNTEAFF; CDR3nt: TGTGCCAGCAGTTTAAGGGGGAGGGGGAACACTGAAGCTTTCTTT
v_gene: TRBV27; len: 16; j_gene: TRBJ2-4; abundance: .; d_gene: TRBD1; CDR3aa: CASSWGTGGVKNIQYF; CDR3nt: TGTGCCAGCAGTTGGGGGACAGGGGGTGTCAAAAACATTCAGTACTTC
v_gene: TRBV6-5; len: 11; j_gene: TRBJ2-1; abundance: .; d_gene: .; CDR3aa: CASSYSREQFF; CDR3nt: TGTGCCAGCAGTTACTCGAGGGAGCAGTTCTTC
v_gene: TRBV5-5; len: 15; j_gene: TRBJ2-7; abundance: .; d_gene: .; CDR3aa: CASSLEPGRIYEQYF; CDR3nt: TGTGCCAGCAGCTTGGAGCCGGGGAGGATTTACGAGCAGTACTTC
v_gene: TRBV21-1; len: 17; j_gene: TRBJ2-1; abundance: .; d_gene: .; CDR3aa: CASSKVGGLAGFNEQFF; CDR3nt: TGTGCCAGCAGCAAAGTGGGGGGTCTAGCGGGGTTCAATGAGCAGTTCTTC
v_gene: TRBV19; len: 14; j_gene: TRBJ2-1; abundance: .; d_gene: TRBD2; CDR3aa: CASSLAEWYNEQFF; CDR3nt: TGTGCCAGTAGTCTAGCGGAGTGGTACAATGAGCAGTTCTTC
v_gene: TRBV4-3; len: 17; j_gene: TRBJ1-5; abundance: many; d_gene: .; CDR3aa: CASSQDAQSYSNQPQHF; CDR3nt: TGCGCCAGCAGCCAAGATGCTCAGTCTTATAGCAATCAGCCCCAGCATTTT
v_gene: TRBV19; len: 14; j_gene: TRBJ1-5; abundance: once; d_gene: .; CDR3aa: CASSIGDSNQPQHF; CDR3nt: TGTGCCAGTAGTATAGGGGACAGCAATCAGCCCCAGCATTTT
v_gene: TRBV6-6; len: 14; j_gene: TRBJ1-2; abundance: .; d_gene: .; CDR3aa: CASSQRTVAYGYTF; CDR3nt: TGTGCCAGCAGTCAAAGGACAGTTGCTTATGGCTACACCTTC
v_gene: TRBV7-2; len: 14; j_gene: TRBJ1-4; abundance: .; d_gene: .; CDR3aa: CASSSQGHIEKLFF; CDR3nt: TGTGCCAGCAGCTCACAGGGTCATATCGAAAAACTGTTTTTT
v_gene: TRBV27; len: 14; j_gene: TRBJ1-6; abundance: once; d_gene: TRBD1; CDR3aa: CASRPGQILSPLHF; CDR3nt: TGTGCCAGCAGGCCGGGACAGATCCTTTCACCCCTCCACTTT
v_gene: TRBV7-3; len: 17; j_gene: TRBJ2-2; abundance: .; d_gene: .; CDR3aa: CASSLTPGLPRTGELFF; CDR3nt: TGTGCCAGCAGCTTAACACCGGGACTCCCGAGGACCGGGGAGCTGTTTTTT
v_gene: TRBV5-1; len: 15; j_gene: TRBJ1-2; abundance: .; d_gene: TRBD1; CDR3aa: CASSLDQGARGGYTF; CDR3nt: TGCGCCAGCAGCTTGGACCAGGGGGCACGGGGAGGCTACACCTTC
v_gene: TRBV2; len: 14; j_gene: TRBJ2-2; abundance: few; d_gene: TRBD2; CDR3aa: CATSLAGGTGELFF; CDR3nt: TGTGCCACCTCCCTAGCGGGAGGTACCGGGGAGCTGTTTTTT
v_gene: TRBV11-2; len: 18; j_gene: TRBJ2-3; abundance: .; d_gene: TRBD2; CDR3aa: CASRSPGRGGALRDTQYF; CDR3nt: TGTGCCAGCAGATCCCCGGGGCGCGGGGGGGCTTTGAGAGATACGCAGTATTTT
v_gene: TRBV5-4; len: 15; j_gene: TRBJ2-2; abundance: .; d_gene: .; CDR3aa: CASSLQGRTTGELFF; CDR3nt: TGTGCCAGCAGCTTGCAGGGACGGACCACCGGGGAGCTGTTTTTT
v_gene: TRBV4-3; len: 15; j_gene: TRBJ2-7; abundance: .; d_gene: TRBD1; CDR3aa: CASSRDRDRAYEQYF; CDR3nt: TGCGCCAGCAGCCGGGACCGGGACAGGGCCTACGAGCAGTACTTC
v_gene: TRBV27; len: 15; j_gene: TRBJ2-7; abundance: .; d_gene: TRBD2; CDR3aa: CASRRGAGGTYEQYF; CDR3nt: TGTGCCAGCAGACGGGGAGCGGGAGGTACCTACGAGCAGTACTTC
v_gene: TRBV21-1; len: 12; j_gene: TRBJ1-1; abundance: .; d_gene: .; CDR3aa: CASSKGYTEAFF; CDR3nt: TGTGCCAGCAGCAAAGGTTACACTGAAGCTTTCTTT
v_gene: TRBV6-1; len: 15; j_gene: TRBJ2-1; abundance: .; d_gene: .; CDR3aa: CASSEALDWSNEQFF; CDR3nt: TGTGCCAGCAGTGAAGCGCTTGACTGGTCCAATGAGCAGTTCTTC
v_gene: TRBV7-9; len: 16; j_gene: TRBJ2-3; abundance: few; d_gene: .; CDR3aa: CASSLVLTEVADTQYF; CDR3nt: TGTGCCAGCAGCTTAGTATTGACCGAGGTCGCAGATACGCAGTATTTT
v_gene: TRBV3-1/TRBV3-2; len: 18; j_gene: TRBJ2-5; abundance: .; d_gene: .; CDR3aa: CASSPLKGGGVGRETQYF; CDR3nt: TGTGCCAGCAGCCCCCTAAAGGGAGGGGGTGTGGGTCGAGAGACCCAGTACTTC
v_gene: TRBV15; len: 15; j_gene: TRBJ2-5; abundance: few; d_gene: TRBD1; CDR3aa: CATRAVTGQGETQYF; CDR3nt: TGTGCCACCAGGGCGGTTACGGGACAGGGTGAGACCCAGTACTTC
v_gene: TRBV4-1; len: 14; j_gene: TRBJ2-7; abundance: .; d_gene: .; CDR3aa: CASSQGPPVYEQYF; CDR3nt: TGCGCCAGCAGCCAAGGCCCGCCAGTCTACGAGCAGTACTTC
v_gene: TRBV5-1; len: 15; j_gene: TRBJ2-1; abundance: once; d_gene: TRBD2; CDR3aa: CASRDHGGTYNEQFF; CDR3nt: TGCGCCAGCAGGGACCACGGGGGGACCTACAATGAGCAGTTCTTC
v_gene: TRBV18; len: 14; j_gene: TRBJ1-2; abundance: few; d_gene: .; CDR3aa: CASSPKAGNYGYTF; CDR3nt: TGTGCCAGCTCACCAAAAGCAGGAAACTATGGCTACACCTTC
v_gene: TRBV5-6; len: 15; j_gene: TRBJ2-5; abundance: .; d_gene: TRBD1; CDR3aa: CASSKPGTGRETQYF; CDR3nt: TGTGCCAGCAGCAAACCCGGGACAGGGCGAGAGACCCAGTACTTC
v_gene: TRBV2; len: 13; j_gene: TRBJ2-7; abundance: .; d_gene: .; CDR3aa: CASSGDRSDEQYF; CDR3nt: TGTGCCAGCAGTGGGGACCGTTCGGACGAGCAGTACTTC
v_gene: TRBV28; len: 13; j_gene: TRBJ2-5; abundance: .; d_gene: .; CDR3aa: CASSSPGGKTQYF; CDR3nt: TGTGCCAGCAGTTCCCCGGGCGGGAAGACCCAGTACTTC
v_gene: TRBV18; len: 14; j_gene: TRBJ2-7; abundance: many; d_gene: TRBD2; CDR3aa: CASSAGLLPYEQYF; CDR3nt: TGTGCCAGCTCAGCGGGACTACTTCCCTACGAGCAGTACTTC
v_gene: TRBV6-1; len: 15; j_gene: TRBJ1-4; abundance: .; d_gene: .; CDR3aa: CASSEAIQGWEKLFF; CDR3nt: TGTGCCAGCAGTGAAGCGATCCAGGGTTGGGAAAAACTGTTTTTT
v_gene: TRBV7-2; len: 14; j_gene: TRBJ2-5; abundance: .; d_gene: TRBD2; CDR3aa: CASSLVGLVETQYF; CDR3nt: TGTGCCAGCAGCTTAGTGGGACTAGTCGAGACCCAGTACTTC
v_gene: TRBV29-1; len: 15; j_gene: TRBJ2-5; abundance: .; d_gene: TRBD1; CDR3aa: CSVEGGRGPQETQYF; CDR3nt: TGCAGCGTTGAAGGGGGCAGGGGGCCCCAAGAGACCCAGTACTTC
v_gene: TRBV6-2/TRBV6-3; len: 11; j_gene: TRBJ2-5; abundance: .; d_gene: .; CDR3aa: CASSVRETQYF; CDR3nt: TGTGCCAGCAGTGTACGAGAGACCCAGTACTTC
v_gene: TRBV7-2; len: 16; j_gene: TRBJ2-3; abundance: .; d_gene: .; CDR3aa: CASSSRPSVFTDTQYF; CDR3nt: TGTGCCAGCAGCTCCCGACCTAGCGTTTTCACAGATACGCAGTATTTT
v_gene: TRBV18; len: 17; j_gene: TRBJ2-2; abundance: .; d_gene: TRBD2; CDR3aa: CASSPILAGVSTGELFF; CDR3nt: TGTGCCAGCTCACCAATACTAGCGGGAGTATCAACCGGGGAGCTGTTTTTT
v_gene: TRBV7-9; len: 15; j_gene: TRBJ2-1; abundance: .; d_gene: TRBD1; CDR3aa: CASKGSFKGAGEQFF; CDR3nt: TGTGCCAGCAAGGGAAGCTTCAAGGGGGCTGGGGAGCAGTTCTTC
v_gene: TRBV18; len: 16; j_gene: TRBJ1-1; abundance: .; d_gene: .; CDR3aa: CASSPPGRTMNTEAFF; CDR3nt: TGTGCCAGCTCACCCCCGGGACGGACTATGAACACTGAAGCTTTCTTT
v_gene: TRBV6-5; len: 16; j_gene: TRBJ1-4; abundance: .; d_gene: .; CDR3aa: CASSFRPRATNEKLFF; CDR3nt: TGTGCCAGCAGTTTCCGGCCGCGGGCAACTAATGAAAAACTGTTTTTT
v_gene: TRBV2; len: 14; j_gene: TRBJ1-6; abundance: .; d_gene: .; CDR3aa: CASSGRINNSPLHF; CDR3nt: TGTGCCAGCAGTGGCAGGATAAATAATTCACCCCTCCACTTT
v_gene: TRBV6-5; len: 14; j_gene: TRBJ1-6; abundance: .; d_gene: .; CDR3aa: CASSYRRSNSPLHF; CDR3nt: TGTGCCAGCAGTTACAGGAGATCAAATTCACCCCTCCACTTT
v_gene: TRBV28; len: 14; j_gene: TRBJ1-3; abundance: .; d_gene: .; CDR3aa: CASSFGAPGNTIYF; CDR3nt: TGTGCCAGCAGTTTTGGGGCACCAGGAAACACCATATATTTT
v_gene: TRBV5-8; len: 17; j_gene: TRBJ1-1; abundance: few; d_gene: .; CDR3aa: CASSLALGAAVNTEAFF; CDR3nt: TGTGCCAGCAGCTTGGCCCTCGGGGCAGCGGTGAACACTGAAGCTTTCTTT
v_gene: TRBV5-5; len: 12; j_gene: TRBJ2-1; abundance: .; d_gene: TRBD1; CDR3aa: CASSTGTGGQFF; CDR3nt: TGTGCCAGCAGCACGGGGACAGGGGGCCAGTTCTTC
v_gene: TRBV19; len: 14; j_gene: TRBJ1-5; abundance: few; d_gene: TRBD1; CDR3aa: CASIGDSSYQPQHF; CDR3nt: TGTGCCAGTATAGGGGACAGCAGTTATCAGCCCCAGCATTTT
v_gene: TRBV3-1/TRBV3-2; len: 15; j_gene: TRBJ1-6; abundance: .; d_gene: .; CDR3aa: CASSLAGAYNSPLHF; CDR3nt: TGTGCCAGCAGCCTCGCTGGGGCCTATAATTCACCCCTCCACTTT
v_gene: TRBV27; len: 16; j_gene: TRBJ1-1; abundance: .; d_gene: TRBD1; CDR3aa: CASSPRTGGLNTEAFF; CDR3nt: TGTGCCAGCAGTCCCCGGACAGGGGGCCTGAACACTGAAGCTTTCTTT
v_gene: TRBV18; len: 15; j_gene: TRBJ2-6; abundance: .; d_gene: .; CDR3aa: CASSPSLSGANVLTF; CDR3nt: TGTGCCAGCTCACCCTCTCTTTCTGGGGCCAACGTCCTGACTTTC
v_gene: TRBV5-1; len: 16; j_gene: TRBJ2-1; abundance: .; d_gene: TRBD1; CDR3aa: CASSSFRDRGAIEQFF; CDR3nt: TGCGCCAGCAGCTCCTTCCGGGACAGGGGGGCAATTGAGCAGTTCTTC
v_gene: TRBV5-1; len: 14; j_gene: TRBJ2-3; abundance: few; d_gene: .; CDR3aa: CASSTTGITDTQYF; CDR3nt: TGCGCCAGCAGCACAACAGGGATCACAGATACGCAGTATTTT
v_gene: TRBV11-2; len: 15; j_gene: TRBJ1-1; abundance: .; d_gene: .; CDR3aa: CASTPREGYDTEAFF; CDR3nt: TGTGCCAGCACCCCTAGGGAGGGTTACGACACTGAAGCTTTCTTT
v_gene: TRBV6-5; len: 11; j_gene: TRBJ1-1; abundance: .; d_gene: .; CDR3aa: CASSLAWVTFF; CDR3nt: TGTGCCAGCAGCCTAGCCTGGGTAACTTTCTTT
v_gene: TRBV3-1/TRBV3-2; len: 16; j_gene: TRBJ2-1; abundance: .; d_gene: .; CDR3aa: CASSGDIPNSDNEQFF; CDR3nt: TGTGCCAGCAGCGGGGACATTCCCAATTCCGACAATGAGCAGTTCTTC
v_gene: TRBV3-1/TRBV3-2; len: 15; j_gene: TRBJ2-1; abundance: .; d_gene: .; CDR3aa: CASSQESVGVREQFF; CDR3nt: TGTGCCAGCAGCCAAGAGTCGGTGGGAGTAAGGGAGCAGTTCTTC